A selection of T cell receptor beta chains follows, all from one sample in a study of brain T cells in children with intractable seizures. The data were produced by immunoSEQ multiplex PCR, yet TCRdb's version contains in-frame clones alone and is incomplete. The sample has under 150,000 clones, 90% to 95% seen once. Sequencing used peripheral blood, obtained at surgery. Every receptor here comes from a boy in the first two years of life with hemimegalencephaly and intractable seizures. The CDR3 runs from the conserved cysteine through the conserved F or W. A D gene is named only where the DNA matches it firmly. Clone size, where shown, is once, few, many, or a class for clones that have expanded.

j_call clone_size cdr3_length d_call v_call cdr3_aa cdr3_nt
TRBJ2-1 NA 15 NA TRBV11-3 CASRRRDNSYNEQFF TGTGCCAGCAGGCGCCGGGACAACTCCTACAATGAGCAGTTCTTC
TRBJ2-5 NA 18 NA TRBV27 CASSLSRFAADLKETQYF TGTGCCAGCAGTTTATCCCGGTTCGCGGCAGACTTAAAAGAGACCCAGTACTTC
TRBJ1-2 NA 14 NA TRBV5-1 CASSLRSEGYGYTF TGCGCCAGCAGCTTGAGGTCGGAGGGCTATGGCTACACCTTC
TRBJ2-7 NA 14 NA TRBV5-1 CASSLTGTLYEQYF TGCGCCAGCAGCTTGACCGGGACTCTCTACGAGCAGTACTTC
TRBJ2-5 few 15 TRBD2 TRBV5-4 CASSLPGDGRGTQYF TGTGCCAGCAGCTTGCCTGGGGACGGGAGGGGGACCCAGTACTTC
TRBJ2-7 NA 14 NA TRBV27 CASSRGGSLNEQYF TGTGCCAGCAGCCGAGGGGGGAGTCTAAACGAGCAGTACTTC
TRBJ2-1 NA 14 TRBD2 TRBV6-5 CASTGLAGSGEQFF TGTGCCAGCACTGGACTAGCGGGATCGGGTGAGCAGTTCTTC
TRBJ1-5 NA 14 NA TRBV6-5 CASSMDSFNQPQHF TGTGCCAGCAGCATGGACAGTTTCAATCAGCCCCAGCATTTT
TRBJ2-3 NA 13 NA TRBV7-2 CASSHRAGDTQYF TGTGCCAGCAGCCACCGAGCGGGAGATACGCAGTATTTT
TRBJ1-1 NA 12 NA TRBV7-9 CASQTWDTEAFF TGTGCCAGTCAAACCTGGGACACTGAAGCTTTCTTT
TRBJ2-3 NA 16 NA TRBV19 CASSIVSSGGTDTQYF TGTGCCAGTAGTATAGTATCGAGCGGAGGCACAGATACGCAGTATTTT
TRBJ2-3 NA 11 NA TRBV12-3/TRBV12-4 CASSYTDTQYF TGTGCCAGCAGTTACACAGATACGCAGTATTTT
TRBJ2-1 NA 18 TRBD2 TRBV5-1 CASSLGQTSARARNEQFF TGCGCCAGCAGCTTGGGACAGACTAGCGCCCGCGCACGTAATGAGCAGTTCTTC
TRBJ2-1 NA 15 TRBD2 TRBV3-1/TRBV3-2 CASSELGLAGNEQFF TGTGCCAGCAGCGAGCTCGGTCTAGCGGGGAATGAGCAGTTCTTC
TRBJ2-7 NA 17 NA TRBV10-3 CAISESTELKDSYEQYF TGTGCCATCAGTGAGTCCACTGAGCTGAAGGACTCCTACGAGCAGTACTTC
TRBJ2-2 NA 20 TRBD2 TRBV7-6 CASSLASFASGTLNTGELFF TGTGCCAGCAGCTTAGCTTCCTTCGCTAGCGGGACCCTGAACACCGGGGAGCTGTTTTTT
TRBJ2-1 NA 17 TRBD2 TRBV15 CATSRDRASGFYNEQFF TGTGCCACCAGCAGAGATCGGGCTAGCGGGTTTTACAATGAGCAGTTCTTC
TRBJ2-2 once 13 NA TRBV28 CASSKGGTGELFF TGTGCCAGCAGTAAGGGCGGGACCGGGGAGCTGTTTTTT
TRBJ1-6 NA 14 NA TRBV3-1/TRBV3-2 CASSQVVLNSPLHF TGTGCCAGCAGCCAGGTTGTCCTCAATTCACCCCTCCACTTT
TRBJ2-7 NA 13 NA TRBV28 CASSLLGAVEQYF TGTGCCAGCAGTTTACTGGGGGCGGTCGAGCAGTACTTC
TRBJ2-7 NA 14 NA TRBV7-2 CASSLAVGPYEQYF TGTGCCAGCAGCTTAGCGGTGGGGCCCTACGAGCAGTACTTC
TRBJ1-6 NA 16 TRBD1 TRBV18 CASSPRDRVMDSPLHF TGTGCCAGCTCACCACGGGACAGGGTAATGGATTCACCCCTCCACTTT
TRBJ2-1 NA 15 NA TRBV11-2 CASSLDQAIFHGQFF TGTGCCAGCAGCTTAGATCAGGCCATCTTCCATGGGCAGTTCTTC